Sequencing of this T cell receptor beta chain was carried out in a study of lymphopenia after photon versus proton radiotherapy. Study-level results: Only patients who died were analyzed for survival; proton advantage is unproven.

On this clone itself: Antigen unknown.

Libraries were prepared by immunoSEQ multiplex PCR; TCRdb keeps only in-frame clonotypes and omits some of them. This table has 30,000 to 45,000 clones, roughly 92% appearing once. The sequencing used peripheral blood, collected from a patient treated with photon-based radiotherapy. The receptor's source is a man in his sixties with cholangiocarcinoma.

The CDR3, as DNA: TGCGCCAGTCAAACCGGGAGCGACAGGGGGGGAGGCGGGGAGCTGTTTTTT. This gives the protein CASQTGSDRGGGGELFF. The V and J genes are TRBV4-1 and TRBJ2-2; TRBD1 aligns across 9 bases. The germline V gene encodes CDR1 MGHRA and CDR2 YSYEKL. V gave up 9 bases and J gave up 7 bases; unmatched junction bases: 18. The CDR3 is 17 amino acids.